This TCR beta chain emerged from a study of Graves' ophthalmopathy and Graves' hyperthyroidism. Study-wide context: Over 18 months of follow-up, stable hyperthyroidism required that no ophthalmopathy appear.

RNA transcripts served as template for amplifying TCR beta CDR3 sequences. Second-round multiplex PCR came after first-round RT-PCR with HTBI primers. TCRdb ran MiXCR on the multiplex PCR reads and lists one entry per CDR3 protein. Among about 550,000 distinct CDR3 sequences, under 40% were seen once, and the ten largest hold 4% to 5%. The hyperthyroidism patients, aged 18 to 65, had been newly diagnosed, with under 2 months' duration. In its sample, this clonotype was seen many times. Its antigen is still unknown. Whole-study findings and limits: Appearing in blood as well were most expanded thyroid clonotypes above 0.001 frequency.

The sequence derives from an adult man with Graves' hyperthyroidism. The sequencing input was peripheral blood or thyroid tissue (not recorded which).

As DNA, the CDR3 is TGTGCCATCAGTGAGGGGAGCGGGGGGCCCTACGAGCAGTACTTC. Encoded protein: CAISEGSGGPYEQYF. The chain employs TRBV10-3 and TRBJ2-7; 9 bases are a match to TRBD2. The CDR3 extends over 15 amino acids. V dropped 2 bases and J dropped 2; count of bases not matched to a gene: 4. Germline V gives CDR1 ENHRY, CDR2 SYGVKD.